This T cell receptor beta chain was recorded in a study of cytomegalovirus exposure and HLA in healthy donors. The PCR had 60 Vbeta and 13 Jbeta primers. Sequencing used immunoSEQ multiplex PCR; TCRdb keeps in-frame clones, though not all of them. The profile shows under 200,000 clones, around 80% of them singletons. Study-wide findings and caveats: TCR beta sequences reportedly predicted most subjects' HLA-A and HLA-B alleles accurately. The majority of TCR sequences were rare, yet some public TCRs appeared in many donors. The listing of some 170 TCR beta chains classed them as cytomegalovirus-associated.

Details on this clone: What it binds is unknown.

CDR1 and CDR2 (germline): LNHDA, SQIVND (reference sequence). V lost 8 bases and J lost 9; bases outside the gene matches: 13. The CDR3 covers 14 residues. Source material: PBMCs. The TCR sequence derives from a man aged 25-45 years in good health and CMV-seronegative. This chain connects TRBV19 to TRBJ2-1, with TRBD1 matching 7 bases. The DNA of the CDR3 is TGTGCCAGTTTGGACAGGTTGAGGTTAAGTGAGCAGTTCTTC. Translated: CASLDRLRLSEQFF.